This entry lists 10 T cell receptor beta chains sequenced from one sample in a study of cytomegalovirus exposure and HLA in healthy donors. Amplification used 60 Vbeta primers and 13 Jbeta primers. The assay was immunoSEQ multiplex PCR, and TCRdb's table has in-frame clones only and misses some. The table records 120,000 to 150,000 clones, about 82% of them present only once. Sequences were obtained from PBMCs. Source of these receptors: a male donor in good health and CMV-seronegative.

The V and J genes are TRBV5-3 and TRBJ1-1, with D perhaps TRBD1 (5 bases). TRBV5-3 is an ORF, with its function uncertain. The V end was cut by 4 bases, the J end by 1 base, with 14 bases between. The CDR3 is made up of 15 amino acids. CDR3 coding DNA: TGTGCCAGAAGCCAATTGATCGACAGGAACACTGAAGCTTTCTTT. Its protein is CARSQLIDRNTEAFF.

The chain combines TRBV18 with TRBJ1-1, with a weak D call TRBD1 (6 bases). Trimming shortened V by 0 bases and J by 11 bases, and 13 bases separated the two germline ends. This CDR3 spans 13 amino acids. Germline V gives CDR1 KGHSH, CDR2 LQKENI. CDR3: CASSPPLRGLAFF. CDR3 bases: TGTGCCAGCTCACCACCGCTGAGGGGGTTGGCTTTCTTT.

The chain has TRBV29-1 and TRBJ1-3; the D is unclear. V lost 4 bases to trimming and J lost 8 bases, with 9 bases between them. Germline lookup yields CDR1 SQVTM and CDR2 ANQGSEA. The CDR3 contains 11 residues. The CDR3 DNA follows: TGCAGCGTTGTCGGGTTGGACACCATATATTTT. Its translation is CSVVGLDTIYF. The full variable domain, completed using reference TRBV29-1 and TRBJ1-3, is SAVISQKPSRDICQRGTSLTIQCQVDSQVTMMFWYRQQPGQSLTLIATANQGSEATYESGFVIDKFPISRPNLTFSTLTVSNMSPEDSSIYLCSVVGLDTIYFGEGSWLTVV.

This chain links TRBV6-6 with TRBJ2-2; 9 bases line up with TRBD2. Germline CDR1 and CDR2: MNHNY and SVGAGI (reference sequence). V dropped 0 bases and J dropped 3; count of bases not matched to a gene: 2. The CDR3 has 16 residues. CDR3 residues: CASSYSVAGDTGELFF. In DNA, the CDR3 is TGTGCCAGCAGTTACTCGGTAGCGGGGGACACCGGGGAGCTGTTTTTT.

The genes are TRBV9 and TRBJ1-2, with D possibly being TRBD1 (5 bases). Trimming shortened V by 0 bases and J by 3 bases, and 9 bases separated the two germline ends. Germline V gene data show CDR1 as SGDLS and CDR2 as YYNGEE. The CDR3 has 14 residues. The CDR3 DNA reads as TGTGCCAGCAGCGTAGGGGGGGGTCACTATGGCTACACCTTC. It specifies CASSVGGGHYGYTF. Together with reference TRBV9 and TRBJ1-2, the CDR3 gives the full variable domain: DSGVTQTPKHLITATGQRVTLRCSPRSGDLSVYWYQQSLDQGLQFLIQYYNGEERAKGNILERFSAQQFPDLHSELNLSSLELGDSALYFCASSVGGGHYGYTFGSGTRLTVV.

This clone occurred once. V is TRBV28 and J is TRBJ2-7; 7 nucleotides match TRBD2. The CDR3 is 15 residues long. The ends lost 5 bases at V and 1 base at J; junction bases unmatched: 8. The V gene's germline CDR1 is MDHEN and CDR2 SYDVKM. CDR3 loop: CASSGGVGFSYEQYF. CDR3 sequence (DNA): TGTGCCAGCAGTGGGGGGGTAGGATTTTCCTACGAGCAGTACTTC.

The chain joins TRBV7-6 to TRBJ2-5, with 7 bases fitting TRBD2. Germline assignment: CDR1 SGHVS and CDR2 FNYEAQ. There are 17 residues in the CDR3. Trimming removed 0 bases from V and 1 base from J; junction bases left unmatched: 8. CDR3 protein: CASSLAGGKWGQETQYF. The CDR3 DNA sequence: TGTGCCAGCAGCTTAGCCGGGGGGAAGTGGGGCCAAGAGACCCAGTACTTC. Combining the CDR3 with reference TRBV7-6 and TRBJ2-5 gives the whole variable domain GAGVSQSPRYKVTKRGQDVALRCDPISGHVSLYWYRQALGQGPEFLTYFNYEAQQDKSGLPNDRFSAERPEGSISTLTIQRTEQRDSAMYRCASSLAGGKWGQETQYFGPGTRLLVL.

V gene TRBV28 combines with J gene TRBJ2-3; 10 nucleotides agree with TRBD2. V shed 5 bases and J 5 bases; nucleotides not matched to a gene: 4. Looked up from germline, CDR1 is MDHEN and CDR2 is SYDVKM. The CDR3 spans 14 residues. The CDR3 DNA sequence: TGTGCCAGCAGTCTAGCGGGAGCGAAAGATACGCAGTATTTT. It specifies CASSLAGAKDTQYF.

The rearrangement links TRBV4-1 to TRBJ1-1; no reliable D call. From germline, CDR1 is MGHRA and CDR2 YSYEKL. This CDR3 is 17 amino acids long. Trimming stripped 3 bases from V and 0 bases from J, with 17 bases between. For the CDR3, the DNA is TGCGCCAGCAGCCATGCCCGGGTGAGTTTGATGAACACTGAAGCTTTCTTT. Amino acids: CASSHARVSLMNTEAFF.

The chain couples TRBV6-5 to TRBJ2-1; weak D call: TRBD2 (6 bases). Germline V gives CDR1 MNHEY, CDR2 SVGAGI. Trimming removed 7 bases from V and 5 bases from J, with 15 bases in between. The CDR3 loop spans 14 amino acids. CDR3 DNA: TGTGCCAGCACCGGCGGACTACTACACAATGAGCAGTTCTTC. This codes for CASTGGLLHNEQFF.